This TCR beta chain stems from a study of blood T cell repertoires in COVID-19. For the study at large: From the United States, Italy and Spain came samples of acute and convalescent COVID-19. Nucleic acid was either cDNA or gDNA, and it came from T cells, B-cell-depleted T cells, or PBMCs.

Authors' processing steps: Reference gene primer amplification gave nucleated cell count estimates. TCRdb's table, derived via immunoSEQ multiplex PCR, lists solely in-frame clones and lacks some. Clonal size and the V and J genes are those of that table, whereas D and trimming came from the DNA. The data show about 140,000 clones, 60% to 80% seen once. Germline V CDR1 and CDR2: MDHEN, SYDVKM. The CDR3 runs 16 residues. Trimming left V 5 bases short and J 6 bases short, with 17 bases between. There are a few counts of this clone. The chain employs TRBV28 and TRBJ1-6; D might be TRBD1 (6 bases). Sequencing was done on a sample of peripheral blood. This receptor was obtained from a woman in her 50s with active or convalescent COVID-19. The CDR3: CASSPIGGAGNSPLHF. DNA for the CDR3: TGTGCCAGCAGTCCTATAGGGGGGGCAGGTAATTCACCCCTCCACTTT.